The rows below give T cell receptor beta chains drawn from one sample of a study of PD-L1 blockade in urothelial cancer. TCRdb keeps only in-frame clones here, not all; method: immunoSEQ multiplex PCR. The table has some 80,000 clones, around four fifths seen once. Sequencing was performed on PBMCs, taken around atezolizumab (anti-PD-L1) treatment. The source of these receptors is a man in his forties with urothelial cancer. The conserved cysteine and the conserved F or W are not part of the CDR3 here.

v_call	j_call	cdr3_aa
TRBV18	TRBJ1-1	ASSPQNPGEDTEAF
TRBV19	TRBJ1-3	ASSIAGISGNTIY
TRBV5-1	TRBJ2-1	ASSQGKGAYNEQF
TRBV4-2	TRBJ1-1	ASTLEQGAEAF
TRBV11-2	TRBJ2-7	ASSLARTSGYEQY
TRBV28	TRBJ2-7	ASSPPGTPYEQY
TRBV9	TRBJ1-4	ASSVGDRKAEKLF
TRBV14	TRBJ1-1	ASSRGQGTLNTEAF
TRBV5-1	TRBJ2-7	ASSFGQSYEQY
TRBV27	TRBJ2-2	ASWGDTGELF
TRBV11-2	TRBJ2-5	ASSPGLAGQETQY
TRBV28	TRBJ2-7	ASSLRAGGYEQY
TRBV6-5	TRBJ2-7	ASSDPTGASEQY
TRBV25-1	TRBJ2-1	ASLAPGLKYNEQF
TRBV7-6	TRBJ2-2	ASSFQTGGTGELF
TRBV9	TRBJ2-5	ASSRGIFETQY
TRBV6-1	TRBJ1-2	ASFGRGDYGYT
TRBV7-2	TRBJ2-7	ASSATSGSLHEQY
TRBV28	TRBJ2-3	ASSGTGSTDTQY
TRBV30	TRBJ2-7	AWKSLSYEQY
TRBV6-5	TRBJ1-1	ASSYLGGTEAF
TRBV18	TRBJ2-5	ASSPAASSQETQY
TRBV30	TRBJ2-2	AWSGGTANTGELF
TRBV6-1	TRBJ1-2	ASRDRGHFYGYT
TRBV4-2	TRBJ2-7	ASSQDRESSYEQY
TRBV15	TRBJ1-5	ATSRGRVGGQPQH
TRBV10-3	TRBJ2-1	AIKELAGANEQF
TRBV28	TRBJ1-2	ASSGDSRYYGYT